The 30 T cell receptor beta chains listed next were all sequenced from one sample in a study of PD-1 blockade in mismatch repair-deficient tumors. The method was immunoSEQ multiplex PCR; TCRdb's version includes in-frame clones alone and lacks a portion of them. This table holds some 120,000 clones, 70% to 80% found once. The source material was peripheral blood, sampled 60 to 65 weeks after starting pembrolizumab. All receptors derive from an adult with mismatch repair-deficient cancer.

This chain connects TRBV5-6 to TRBJ2-5; 14 bases are a match to TRBD2. There are 16 residues in the CDR3. J lost 4 bases, V lost 2 bases, and 4 bases had no gene match. The germline V gene has CDR1 SGHDT and CDR2 YYEEEE. The CDR3 nucleotides read TGTGCCAGCAGCTTCACAGGACTAGCGGGAGGAGAGACCCAGTACTTC. Its protein is CASSFTGLAGGETQYF.

The chain combines TRBV19 with TRBJ2-1, with 7 positions matching TRBD2. The germline V gene encodes CDR1 LNHDA and CDR2 SQIVND (reference sequence). The CDR3 has 17 residues. V gave up 2 bases and J gave up 2 bases; unmatched junction bases: 9. CDR3 nucleotide sequence: TGTGCCAGTAGTATACAAAAGGCTAGCGGAGCCTACAATGAGCAGTTCTTC. It translates to CASSIQKASGAYNEQFF.

J is TRBJ2-7 and V is TRBV19; 7 bases agree with TRBD1. Germline V lookup: CDR1 LNHDA, CDR2 SQIVND (reference sequence). J lost 8 bases, V lost 6 bases, and 13 bases had no gene match. The CDR3 contains 14 residues. The DNA of the CDR3 is TGTGCCAGTAGGCCACACAGGGGCCTTATCCAGCAGTACTTC. Its translation: CASRPHRGLIQQYF.

The chain has TRBV9 and TRBJ2-3; TRBD2 might be the D (6 bases). V lost 4 bases to trimming and J lost 6 bases, with 15 bases between them. Germline CDR1 is SGDLS and CDR2 is YYNGEE. The CDR3 extends over 14 amino acids. CDR3 sequence (DNA): TGTGCCAGCAGCCCCGGGACTTCTGTGGATACGCAGTATTTT. Amino acids: CASSPGTSVDTQYF.

V gene TRBV7-9 combines with J gene TRBJ2-5, with D hard to call. The CDR3 covers 16 residues. Germline CDR1 reads SEHNR; CDR2 reads FQNEAQ (reference sequence). The V and J ends lost 5 bases and 5 bases respectively, with 21 bases between them. The CDR3: CASSHPLWQSEETQYF. CDR3 DNA: TGTGCCAGCAGCCACCCCCTTTGGCAGTCCGAGGAGACCCAGTACTTC.

Details on this clone: The junction departs from germline at one end; a sequencing error may be responsible. This chain connects TRBV7-9 to TRBJ1-2; unclear D gene. CDR3 length equals 16 residues. Germline V gene sequence: CDR1 SEHNR, CDR2 FQNEAQ (reference sequence). The CDR3 coding sequence is TGCGCCAGCAGCCAAGATGAAGAATCTCCTAACTATGGCTACACCTTC. This gives the protein CASSQDEESPNYGYTF.

The genes are TRBV18 and TRBJ1-3, with TRBD1 matching over 9 bases. This CDR3 has 17 residues. Per germline, CDR1 KGHSH and CDR2 LQKENI. Germline trimming cut 6 bases from V and 1 base from J; bases unmatched to any gene: 10. In nucleotides, the CDR3 is TGTGCCAGCTCCCCCATGAGACAGGGGGTGTCTGGAAACACCATATATTTT. Protein sequence: CASSPMRQGVSGNTIYF.

The chain uses TRBV9 and TRBJ2-5; a possible D gene is TRBD1 (5 bases). This CDR3 has 14 residues. Germline lookup yields CDR1 SGDLS and CDR2 YYNGEE. Deletions cut 0 bases from V and 4 bases from J, with 10 bases between. This chain's CDR3 is CASSVGQGGETQYF. CDR3 DNA sequence: TGTGCCAGCAGCGTAGGGCAGGGCGGAGAGACCCAGTACTTC.

About this clone itself: The sample carries other DNA sequences with the same CDR3. V gene TRBV5-1 combines with J gene TRBJ2-7, with D tentatively TRBD2 (5 bases). CDR3 length: 14 amino acids. Germline values: CDR1 SGHRS, CDR2 YFSETQ. V gave up 8 bases and J gave up 0 bases, with 15 bases separating them. The CDR3 sequence is CASSRDYFSYEQYF. CDR3 DNA sequence: TGCGCCAGTAGCCGTGACTATTTCTCCTACGAGCAGTACTTC.

This clone appeared a few times. The rearrangement uses TRBV6-1 and TRBJ2-7; D may be TRBD2 (7 bases). The germline V and J ends were trimmed by 8 bases and 4 bases, with 15 bases remaining between them. The CDR3 has 13 amino acids. Germline values: CDR1 MNHNS, CDR2 SASEGT. CDR3 DNA sequence: TGTGCCAGCGGTCGGGGGCGGGAGTACGAGCAGTACTTC. Its translation is CASGRGREYEQYF.

This clone was recorded once. The junction shows a germline mismatch at one end, possibly a read error. This CDR3 is also generated by other DNA sequences in the sample. This chain links TRBV6-5 with TRBJ1-2; tentatively, D is TRBD1 (5 bases). The germline V gene has CDR1 MNHEY and CDR2 SVGAGI. The CDR3 extends over 15 amino acids. The DNA for the CDR3 is TGCGCCAGCAGTTCTCTCCAGGGAGCTAACTATGGCTACACCTTC. As protein: CASSSLQGANYGYTF.

This clone was detected only a few times. The V call is TRBV5-5, the J call TRBJ2-2; possibly TRBD1 or TRBD2 for D (5 bases each). The germline V gene has CDR1 SGHKS and CDR2 YYEKEE (reference sequence). V was cut by 4 bases and J by 0 bases, with 10 bases left in between. CDR3 size: 15 residues. Here the CDR3 reads CASSEGPTNTGELFF. In nucleotides, the CDR3 is TGTGCCAGCAGCGAGGGACCAACGAACACCGGGGAGCTGTTTTTT. Complete variable domain (other parts from reference TRBV5-5 and TRBJ2-2): DAGVTQSPTHLIKTRGQQVTLRCSPISGHKSVSWYQQVLGQGPQFIFQYYEKEERGRGNFPDRFSARQFPNYSSELNVNALLLGDSALYLCASSEGPTNTGELFFGEGSRLTVL.

The table lists this clone with a few counts. The chain employs TRBV2 and TRBJ1-5, with 9 bases matching TRBD1. Looked up from germline, CDR1 is SNHLY and CDR2 is FYNNEI. Trimming cost V 7 bases and J 6 bases; bases outside gene matches: 7. CDR3 length: 14 residues. CDR3: CASNLQGASQPQHF. CDR3 DNA sequence: TGTGCCAGCAACTTACAGGGGGCATCTCAGCCCCAGCATTTT.

V gene TRBV2 combines with J gene TRBJ1-1; 7 positions agree with TRBD1. Germline assignment: CDR1 SNHLY and CDR2 FYNNEI. After removal of 5 bases from V and 4 bases from J, the junction contained 10 bases not matched to a gene. The CDR3 length is 15 residues. CDR3 coding DNA: TGTGCCAGCAGTCCAGTAAGGGGGCTACCCACTGAAGCTTTCTTT. This codes for CASSPVRGLPTEAFF.

The V and J genes are TRBV10-3 and TRBJ2-1, with D maybe TRBD2 (6 bases). Germline V gene data show CDR1 as ENHRY and CDR2 as SYGVKD. The V end lost 0 bases, the J end lost 7 bases, and 7 bases lay between the germline ends. CDR3 size: 13 residues. CDR3 sequence: CAISESGGNEQFF. The CDR3 DNA sequence: TGTGCCATCAGTGAGTCGGGGGGTAATGAGCAGTTCTTC.

The V call is TRBV2, the J call TRBJ1-5; a possible D gene is TRBD1 (6 bases). Germline lookup yields CDR1 SNHLY and CDR2 FYNNEI. This CDR3 region has 15 residues. Trimming cost V 6 bases and J 2 bases, with 14 bases left between them. The CDR3 loop is CASSPTGLGNQPQHF. CDR3 nucleotides: TGTGCCAGCAGCCCAACAGGGTTGGGCAATCAGCCCCAGCATTTT.

This clone appeared once. The chain carries TRBV6-6 and TRBJ1-1; D not resolved. Trimming cost V 0 bases and J 3 bases, with 11 bases left between them. CDR3 length: 15 amino acids. Germline V gene lookup returns CDR1 MNHNY and CDR2 SVGAGI (reference sequence). CDR3: CASSYSEEEDTEAFF. In nucleotides, the CDR3 is TGTGCCAGCAGTTACTCGGAGGAGGAGGACACTGAAGCTTTCTTT.

The gene calls are TRBV5-1 and TRBJ1-2; no clear D gene. V shed 0 bases and J shed 2 bases, with 11 bases lying between them. This CDR3 has 15 residues. Germline-derived CDR1 and CDR2 are SGHRS and YFSETQ. The CDR3 DNA follows: TGCGCCAGCAGCTTGGTTGCCGGTGGAAACTATGGCTACACCTTC. Amino acid sequence: CASSLVAGGNYGYTF.

The chain couples TRBV7-6 to TRBJ2-5, with D hard to call. Germline CDR1 and CDR2: SGHVS and FNYEAQ. The CDR3 extends over 15 amino acids. Trimming cost V 5 bases and J 0 bases, with 13 bases left between them. CDR3 DNA sequence: TGTGCCAGCAGCCAACTTGCGGTGTACCAAGAGACCCAGTACTTC. Encoded protein: CASSQLAVYQETQYF.

The chain combines TRBV2 with TRBJ2-7; 8 bases align to TRBD2. CDR1 is SNHLY, CDR2 FYNNEI, per germline. This CDR3 contains 14 residues. Trimming at V came to 2 bases and at J to 2 bases, leaving 2 bases not matched to a gene. This chain's CDR3 is CASSESGGTYEQYF. CDR3 DNA: TGTGCCAGCAGTGAAAGCGGGGGAACCTACGAGCAGTACTTC.

The gene calls are TRBV4-1 and TRBJ2-5; 13 bases are shared with TRBD2. CDR1 and CDR2 from the germline V gene are MGHRA and YSYEKL. Trimming removed 0 bases from V and 1 base from J; junction bases left unmatched: 8. The CDR3 spans 19 residues. In DNA, the CDR3 is TGCGCCAGCAGCCAAGAACCTACTAGCGGGAGGGCCCGCCAAGAGACCCAGTACTTC. Residues: CASSQEPTSGRARQETQYF.

The genes are TRBV10-3 and TRBJ2-2; no definite D call. The CDR3 sequence is 15 residues long. V lost 0 bases and J lost 1, with 6 bases in between. Germline values: CDR1 ENHRY, CDR2 SYGVKD. In DNA, the CDR3 is TGTGCCATCAGTGAGTCGGGCCTGAACACCGGGGAGCTGTTTTTT. Translated: CAISESGLNTGELFF.

This chain joins TRBV2 and TRBJ2-7; either TRBD1 or TRBD2 may supply D (6 bases each). The V and J ends lost 6 bases and 5 bases respectively, with 17 bases between them. Per germline, CDR1 SNHLY and CDR2 FYNNEI. The CDR3 contains 14 residues. CDR3 DNA sequence: TGTGCCAGCAGAGGGGGGTCATTTTCGGACGAGCAGTACTTC. As protein: CASRGGSFSDEQYF.

This clone has only one observation. This sequence joins TRBV11-1 and TRBJ2-3; D is possibly TRBD2 (5 bases). Trimming shortened V by 2 bases and J by 4 bases, and 13 bases separated the two germline ends. Germline V lookup: CDR1 SGHAT, CDR2 FQDESV (reference sequence). The CDR3 runs to 15 residues. The CDR3 loop is CASSLTRGGADTQYF. CDR3 coding DNA: TGTGCCAGCAGCTTAACTAGAGGTGGCGCAGATACGCAGTATTTT. Variable domain in full (rest from reference TRBV11-1 and TRBJ2-3): EAEVAQSPRYKITEKSQAVAFWCDPISGHATLYWYRQILGQGPELLVQFQDESVVDDSQLPKDRFSAERLKGVDSTLKIQPAELGDSAMYLCASSLTRGGADTQYFGPGTRLTVL.

This clone has a handful of counts. The chain is built from TRBV7-6 and TRBJ2-2; D perhaps matches TRBD1 (5 bases). Germline V gene lookup returns CDR1 SGHVS and CDR2 FNYEAQ. The CDR3 loop spans 14 amino acids. V lost 6 bases and J 4 bases, leaving 12 bases between the germline ends. CDR3 sequence reads: CASRPGSGTGELFF. The DNA of the CDR3 is TGTGCCAGCAGGCCAGGGTCGGGCACCGGGGAGCTGTTTTTT.

The rearrangement links TRBV5-1 to TRBJ2-1; D is unclear. V was shortened by 0 bases and J by 7 bases, with 5 bases between the two germline ends. The CDR3 length is 12 residues. CDR1 and CDR2 (germline): SGHRS, YFSETQ. The CDR3 DNA sequence: TGCGCCAGCAGCTTGGGGGTGAATGAGCAGTTCTTC. Translation gives CASSLGVNEQFF.

V gene TRBV7-2 combines with J gene TRBJ2-1, with D maybe TRBD2 (5 bases). The CDR3 covers 16 residues. V lost 1 base, J lost 4 bases, and 14 bases lay in between. In germline, CDR1 is SGHTA, CDR2 FQGNSA. CDR3 nucleotides: TGTGCCAGCAGCTTAGTTTCGGGGTGGGAATACAATGAGCAGTTCTTC. It codes for CASSLVSGWEYNEQFF.

The genes are TRBV5-6 and TRBJ1-1, with 8 bases matching TRBD1. Per the germline V gene, CDR1 is SGHDT and CDR2 is YYEEEE. Losses at the gene ends were 3 bases for V and 5 bases for J; bases not matched to a gene: 3. The CDR3 contains 13 residues. CDR3 sequence: CASSWTGHTEAFF. CDR3 nucleotides: TGTGCCAGCAGCTGGACAGGGCATACTGAAGCTTTCTTT.

The V and J genes are TRBV7-3 and TRBJ2-7; 8 bases line up with TRBD1. The germline CDR1 and CDR2 sequences are SGHTA and FQGTGA. J gave up 3 bases and V 3 bases, and 4 bases lay outside the gene matches. This CDR3 spans 14 amino acids. The CDR3 DNA reads as TGTGCCAGCAGCTTGGACAGGGATCACTACGAGCAGTACTTC. It yields the protein CASSLDRDHYEQYF.

V is TRBV11-3 and J is TRBJ2-2; D unresolved. Germline V gene sequence: CDR1 SGHNT, CDR2 YENEEA. V was shortened by 5 bases and J by 7 bases, with 11 bases between the two germline ends. This CDR3 spans 13 amino acids. DNA of the CDR3: TGTGCCAGCAGCCTGGGTAGGATCGGGGAGCTGTTTTTT. Its protein product is CASSLGRIGELFF. Based on the CDR3 plus reference TRBV11-3 and TRBJ2-2, the full variable domain is EAGVVQSPRYKIIEKKQPVAFWCNPISGHNTLYWYLQNLGQGPELLIRYENEEAVDDSQLPKDRFSAERLKGVDSTLKIQPAELGDSAVYLCASSLGRIGELFFGEGSRLTVL.